A single sample gave rise to the 31 T cell receptor beta chains below, sequenced in a study of T cells expressing NK-cell markers (dated by TCRdb to 2020 to 2022). Receptors were amplified or captured by 5' RACE. Sequencing took place on an Illumina HiSeq 2000. Following TCRdb reprocessing, every CDR3 protein sequence forms one entry, and DNA is not provided. The table for this sample records about 550,000 distinct CDR3 sequences. Approximately 4% of the sample lies in the top ten. The material sequenced was blood T cells: a sorted CD56 or NKG2C T cell subset, CD4+ or CD8+ T cells, or bulk PBMC T cells (not recorded which). The receptors derive from a man in his late teens or twenties in good health. Donor details come from another sample of the same person, matched by shared clones.

The V call is TRBV11-1, the J call TRBJ2-5; checking the TCRdb D call of TRBD1 is not possible without DNA. The length of the CDR3 is 17 residues. In germline, CDR1 is SGHAT, CDR2 FQDESV (reference sequence). The CDR3 sequence: CASSFFTGQGGRETQYF.

The V and J genes are TRBV30 and TRBJ2-1; TCRdb proposes TRBD2, but this gene call is untestable without DNA. CDR3 length equals 15 residues. The germline V gene has CDR1 GTSNPN and CDR2 SVGIG (reference sequence). CDR3 protein: CAWSVGTVVWTEQFF.

CDR3 in amino acids: CASSRPGQGVQFF. The J gene is TRBJ2-1, the V gene TRBV28; the TRBD1 assignment by TCRdb is unverifiable without DNA. Germline V gene sequence: CDR1 MDHEN, CDR2 SYDVKM. The CDR3 loop spans 13 amino acids.

This chain links TRBV24-1 with TRBJ2-2; TCRdb lists TRBD1, though no DNA is available to test this call. CDR1 and CDR2 (germline): KGHDR, SFDVKD. The CDR3 contains 15 residues. CDR3 sequence: CATTRTGANTGELFF.

CDR3 protein: CSATDKNIQYF. This chain joins TRBV20-1 and TRBJ2-4. Germline CDR1 reads DFQATT; CDR2 reads SNEGSKA (reference sequence). The CDR3 consists of 11 residues.

The chain has TRBV3-1 and TRBJ2-3; without DNA, the TCRdb call of TRBD2 cannot be checked. This CDR3 spans 17 amino acids. Germline loops: CDR1 LGHDT, CDR2 YNNKEL (reference sequence). The CDR3 loop is CASSDNSGRRSADTQYF.

V usage is TRBV7-2 and J usage is TRBJ1-1; with no DNA, the TCRdb D assignment of TRBD1 cannot be verified. Germline CDR1 reads SGHTA; CDR2 reads FQGNSA. The CDR3 is 11 amino acids. The CDR3 sequence is CAKRPWTEAFF.

The rearrangement links TRBV11-1 to TRBJ2-5; TCRdb's D call, TRBD2, is unchecked because there is no DNA. The CDR3 contains 16 residues. Germline V lookup: CDR1 SGHAT, CDR2 FQDESV (reference sequence). This chain's CDR3 is CASSTAQLAGQETQYF.

The rearrangement uses TRBV28 and TRBJ2-1; TCRdb proposes TRBD2, but this gene call is untestable without DNA. The CDR3 length is 16 residues. CDR1 MDHEN and CDR2 SYDVKM come from the germline V gene. CDR3 amino acids: CASSFLELAGGLEQFF.

The chain employs TRBV6-2 or TRBV6-3 and TRBJ2-4. The CDR3 consists of 13 residues. Germline V gene data show CDR1 as MNHEY and CDR2 as SVGEGT. The CDR3 is CASRGAAKNIQYF.

The V gene is TRBV24-1, the J gene TRBJ1-2. The CDR3 extends over 13 amino acids. Looked up from germline, CDR1 is KGHDR and CDR2 is SFDVKD. The chain's CDR3 is CATSDHRNYGYTF.

V usage is TRBV11-2 and J usage is TRBJ2-7. This CDR3 spans 12 amino acids. CDR1 and CDR2 from the germline V gene are SGHAT and FQNNGV. The CDR3: CASSFSEDEQYF.

The chain combines TRBV24-1 with TRBJ1-4; absent DNA, TCRdb's TRBD1 call cannot be checked. The CDR3 sequence is 17 residues long. From germline, CDR1 is KGHDR and CDR2 SFDVKD. CDR3 region: CATSDWTGGSTNEKLFF.

The chain is built from TRBV29-1 and TRBJ1-2; TCRdb outputs TRBD1, but without DNA this stays unchecked. This CDR3 is 12 amino acids long. The germline V gene has CDR1 SQVTM and CDR2 ANQGSEA. The CDR3: CSARTGPYGYTF.

The V and J genes are TRBV4-3 and TRBJ2-3. This CDR3 region has 15 residues. CDR1 is LGHNA and CDR2 is YSLEER in the germline V gene. CDR3 sequence: CASSQGGSRTDTQYF.

This chain links TRBV5-1 with TRBJ2-3; TCRdb designates TRBD1, a call that cannot be tested without DNA. Germline V gives CDR1 SGHRS, CDR2 YFSETQ. CDR3 length: 17 residues. CDR3 protein: CASSPPHSTGLVDTQYF. The variable domain in full, with the rest retrieved from reference TRBV5-1 and TRBJ2-3, is KAGVTQTPRYLIKTRGQQVTLSCSPISGHRSVSWYQQTPGQGLQFLFEYFSETQRNKGNFPGRFSGRQFSNSRSEMNVSTLELGDSALYLCASSPPHSTGLVDTQYFGPGTRLTVL.

The genes are TRBV28 and TRBJ2-3. This CDR3 has 11 amino acids. Germline assignment: CDR1 MDHEN and CDR2 SYDVKM. The CDR3 sequence: CASTTQDTQYF.

The genes are TRBV6-5 and TRBJ2-4; the TCRdb D gene call, TRBD2, has no DNA to confirm it. Germline assignment: CDR1 MNHEY and CDR2 SVGAGI. The CDR3 is 17 amino acids. The CDR3 loop is CASSYALAGRAKNIQYF.

V usage is TRBV5-1 and J usage is TRBJ2-5. CDR1 is SGHRS, CDR2 YFSETQ, per germline. The CDR3 covers 15 residues. The chain's CDR3 is CASSLISLIQETQYF.

The chain employs TRBV3-1 and TRBJ2-1. Germline CDR1 and CDR2: LGHDT and YNNKEL (reference sequence). The CDR3 has 15 residues. The CDR3: CASRLSSNSYNEQFF.

J is TRBJ1-2 and V is TRBV12-3 or TRBV12-4; checking the TCRdb D call of TRBD1 is not possible without DNA. The CDR3 extends over 15 amino acids. CDR3 residues: CASSSPWGGYYGYTF.

The gene calls are TRBV27 and TRBJ2-3; without DNA, the TCRdb call of TRBD1 cannot be checked. Germline V gene data show CDR1 as MNHEY and CDR2 as SMNVEV (reference sequence). This CDR3 spans 13 amino acids. This CDR3 is CAIMTADTDTQYF.

This chain joins TRBV3-1 and TRBJ2-6; the D call of TRBD1 rests on TCRdb alone, since no DNA is present to check it. Germline V gives CDR1 LGHDT, CDR2 YNNKEL (reference sequence). CDR3 length equals 18 residues. The CDR3 sequence: CASSQVGGRGSGANVLTF.

The gene calls are TRBV5-1 and TRBJ2-3. The CDR3 loop spans 16 amino acids. Germline lookup yields CDR1 SGHRS and CDR2 YFSETQ. This CDR3 reads CASSFGLSTSTDTQYF.

The genes are TRBV12-3 or TRBV12-4 and TRBJ2-5; the D call from TCRdb, TRBD2, cannot be confirmed without DNA. The CDR3 runs to 14 residues. The CDR3 here is CASSSRRGEETQYF.

This chain uses TRBV20-1 with TRBJ2-5; TCRdb designates TRBD2, a call that cannot be tested without DNA. Germline V lookup: CDR1 DFQATT, CDR2 SNEGSKA (reference sequence). This CDR3 region has 17 residues. The CDR3 is CSARDLWTSGSGETQYF.

This chain connects TRBV10-3 to TRBJ2-5; TCRdb's D gene call, TRBD1, goes unchecked for lack of DNA. Germline CDR1 is ENHRY and CDR2 is SYGVKD. The length of the CDR3 is 15 residues. The CDR3 sequence: CAISESGGPGETQYF.

The genes are TRBV12-3 or TRBV12-4 and TRBJ1-4; TCRdb selects TRBD1, and the lack of DNA leaves this call unchecked. This CDR3 spans 15 amino acids. CDR3 region: CASSLSTGINEKLFF.

This chain links TRBV20-1 with TRBJ1-1. From germline, CDR1 is DFQATT and CDR2 SNEGSKA (reference sequence). The CDR3 is 12 amino acids. The CDR3: CSARDTTSGAFF.

The rearrangement links TRBV27 to TRBJ2-5; the TRBD1 assignment by TCRdb is unverifiable without DNA. There are 12 residues in the CDR3. CDR1 MNHEY and CDR2 SMNVEV come from the germline V gene (reference sequence). CDR3 protein: CASSVGAGTQYF.

The V call is TRBV10-3, the J call TRBJ2-5; TCRdb gives TRBD2 as the D gene, but with no DNA this cannot be confirmed. Germline assignment: CDR1 ENHRY and CDR2 SYGVKD. The CDR3 totals 17 residues. This CDR3 reads CATRKGEREALRETQYF.